The following is a T cell receptor (beta chain) sequence with its context. V lost 5 bases, J lost 0 bases, and 6 bases stayed unmatched. The CDR3 totals 15 residues. Germline lookup yields CDR1 SEHNR and CDR2 FQNEAQ (reference sequence). The sample belongs to a study of PD-L1 blockade in urothelial cancer. Study background: Analysis of blood occurred 3 weeks (second dose) and 6 weeks after treatment start. Median blood clonality was around 0.086, with 86,000 or so unique TCRs.

TCRdb keeps only in-frame clones here, not all; method: immunoSEQ multiplex PCR. This repertoire shows 20,000 to 30,000 clones, around nine tenths found once; its top ten account for under 3.5%. This specimen was PBMCs, taken around atezolizumab (anti-PD-L1) treatment. The chain joins TRBV7-9 to TRBJ1-1; 7 bases agree with TRBD1. The source of this sequence is a man between 50 and 59 years old with urothelial cancer. CDR3 sequence reads: CASSVGTAMNTEAFF. As DNA, the CDR3 is TGTGCCAGCAGCGTGGGGACAGCTATGAACACTGAAGCTTTCTTT. The variable domain in full, with the rest retrieved from reference TRBV7-9 and TRBJ1-1, is DTGVSQNPRHKITKRGQNVTFRCDPISEHNRLYWYRQTLGQGPEFLTYFQNEAQLEKSRLLSDRFSAERPKGSFSTLEIQRTEQGDSAMYLCASSVGTAMNTEAFFGQGTRLTVV.